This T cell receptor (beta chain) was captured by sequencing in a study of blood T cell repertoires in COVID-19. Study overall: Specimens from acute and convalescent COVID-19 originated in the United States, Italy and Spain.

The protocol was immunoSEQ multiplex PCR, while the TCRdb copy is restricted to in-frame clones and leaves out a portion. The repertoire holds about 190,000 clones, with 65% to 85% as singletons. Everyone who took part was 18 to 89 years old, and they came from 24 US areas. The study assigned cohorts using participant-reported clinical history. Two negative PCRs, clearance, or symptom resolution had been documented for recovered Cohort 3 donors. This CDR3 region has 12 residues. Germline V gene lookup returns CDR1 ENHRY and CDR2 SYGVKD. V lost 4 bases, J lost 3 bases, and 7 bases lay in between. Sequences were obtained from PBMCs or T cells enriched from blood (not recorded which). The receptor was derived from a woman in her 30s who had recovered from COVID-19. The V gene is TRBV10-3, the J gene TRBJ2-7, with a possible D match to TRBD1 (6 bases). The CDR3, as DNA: TGTGCCATCAGTGGGACAGACTACGAGCAGTACTTC. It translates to CAISGTDYEQYF.